Listed below are T cell receptor beta chains from one sample, sequenced in a study of T cell responses to AZD1222 COVID-19 vaccine. Clones were read by immunoSEQ multiplex PCR, and TCRdb kept only the in-frame ones, dropping some. Of fewer than 200,000 clones listed, roughly 88% are singletons. The specimen was peripheral blood, collected 28 days after the second AZD1222 dose. Every receptor here comes from an adult who received the AZD1222 COVID-19 vaccine. CDR3s include the opening cysteine and the closing phenylalanine or tryptophan. Each record gives: D gene, clone size, V gene, J gene, CDR3 DNA, CDR3 protein. D genes are given only for firm matches. Expanded clones get a size class; other rows say once, few or many, or leave the size out.

d_gene: .
abundance: .
v_gene: TRBV6-5
j_gene: TRBJ2-5
CDR3nt: TGTGCCAGCAGCAATACCGGGACTTTCGAGACCCAGTACTTC
CDR3aa: CASSNTGTFETQYF

d_gene: .
abundance: .
v_gene: TRBV12-5
j_gene: TRBJ2-3
CDR3nt: TGTGCTAGTGGTTTGGGCCGGACTGGCACAGATACGCAGTATTTT
CDR3aa: CASGLGRTGTDTQYF

d_gene: TRBD2
abundance: .
v_gene: TRBV5-6
j_gene: TRBJ2-7
CDR3nt: TGTGCCAGCAGCCCAGGACCGGGACTAGCGAGTGAGCAGTACTTC
CDR3aa: CASSPGPGLASEQYF

d_gene: .
abundance: .
v_gene: TRBV7-2
j_gene: TRBJ2-5
CDR3nt: TGTGCCAGCAGCTTAGGAGTGGGAGACGGGGCCCAGTACTTC
CDR3aa: CASSLGVGDGAQYF

d_gene: .
abundance: .
v_gene: TRBV30
j_gene: TRBJ1-5
CDR3nt: TGTGCCTGGAGTCCCCAGTCTGGACCGATGAATCAGCCCCAGCATTTT
CDR3aa: CAWSPQSGPMNQPQHF

d_gene: TRBD1
abundance: .
v_gene: TRBV23-1
j_gene: TRBJ2-7
CDR3nt: TGCGCCAGCAGTCAAAGACAGGGGCTCTCCTTGCGGAAGCAAACAACCTACGAGCAGTACTTC
CDR3aa: CASSQRQGLSLRKQTTYEQYF

d_gene: .
abundance: .
v_gene: TRBV5-6
j_gene: TRBJ2-7
CDR3nt: TGTGCCAGCAGCCCCAGTGGGGACGGGGGAGTCTACGAGCAGTACTTC
CDR3aa: CASSPSGDGGVYEQYF

d_gene: TRBD1
abundance: .
v_gene: TRBV15
j_gene: TRBJ1-2
CDR3nt: TGTGCCACCAGCTTACCGGGACAGGGGGCAAACTATGGCTACACCTTC
CDR3aa: CATSLPGQGANYGYTF

d_gene: TRBD2
abundance: .
v_gene: TRBV5-5
j_gene: TRBJ2-5
CDR3nt: TGTGCCAGCAGCTTGGGGGGACTAGTGGAGACCCAGTACTTC
CDR3aa: CASSLGGLVETQYF

d_gene: .
abundance: .
v_gene: TRBV7-8
j_gene: TRBJ1-4
CDR3nt: TGTGCCAGCAGCCAAAGACCTAATGAAAAACTGTTTTTT
CDR3aa: CASSQRPNEKLFF

d_gene: .
abundance: .
v_gene: TRBV11-2
j_gene: TRBJ2-5
CDR3nt: TGTGCCAGCAGCTTAGGGGGCGCCGACCAAGAGACCCAGTACTTC
CDR3aa: CASSLGGADQETQYF

d_gene: TRBD2
abundance: .
v_gene: TRBV10-1
j_gene: TRBJ2-1
CDR3nt: TGCGCCAGCAATGCTAGCGGGGGTTGGGGGGCCGCAAATGAGCAGTTCTTC
CDR3aa: CASNASGGWGAANEQFF

d_gene: .
abundance: few
v_gene: TRBV7-9
j_gene: TRBJ2-3
CDR3nt: TGTGCCAGCAGCTCCGCCGGGGGGCACACAGATACGCAGTATTTT
CDR3aa: CASSSAGGHTDTQYF

d_gene: .
abundance: .
v_gene: TRBV7-8
j_gene: TRBJ2-1
CDR3nt: TGTGCCAGCAGCTCGACTACGAGCTCCTACAATGAGCAGTTCTTC
CDR3aa: CASSSTTSSYNEQFF

d_gene: .
abundance: once
v_gene: TRBV9
j_gene: TRBJ1-2
CDR3nt: TGTGCCAGCAGCGTAGAAGCTAACTATGGCTACACCTTC
CDR3aa: CASSVEANYGYTF

d_gene: .
abundance: once
v_gene: TRBV2
j_gene: TRBJ2-7
CDR3nt: TGTGCCAGCAGTGAAGGCCAGGGTGTCCACGAGCAGTACTTC
CDR3aa: CASSEGQGVHEQYF

d_gene: TRBD1
abundance: .
v_gene: TRBV6-5
j_gene: TRBJ1-6
CDR3nt: TGTGCCAGCAGCCATACAGGGGGCAATTATTCACCCCTCCACTTT
CDR3aa: CASSHTGGNYSPLHF

d_gene: TRBD2
abundance: .
v_gene: TRBV6-5
j_gene: TRBJ2-1
CDR3nt: TGTGCCAGCAGTTACTCATCTAGCGGGGGGGCTTATGAGCAGTTCTTC
CDR3aa: CASSYSSSGGAYEQFF

d_gene: .
abundance: .
v_gene: TRBV12-3/TRBV12-4
j_gene: TRBJ1-6
CDR3nt: TGTGCCAGCAGGGCGGGGCTTAATTCACCCCTCCACTTT
CDR3aa: CASRAGLNSPLHF

d_gene: .
abundance: .
v_gene: TRBV18
j_gene: TRBJ1-5
CDR3nt: TGTGCCAGCTCACCCCTTGACCTCCGGGACAAGGGGCCCCAGCATTTT
CDR3aa: CASSPLDLRDKGPQHF

d_gene: TRBD1
abundance: .
v_gene: TRBV10-3
j_gene: TRBJ1-1
CDR3nt: TGTGCCATCAGTTCAGGACAGGGGAGTACTGAAGCTTTCTTT
CDR3aa: CAISSGQGSTEAFF

d_gene: .
abundance: .
v_gene: TRBV20-1
j_gene: TRBJ1-2
CDR3nt: TGCAGTGCTTCCTCAGGGAACGGCTACACCTTC
CDR3aa: CSASSGNGYTF

d_gene: .
abundance: once
v_gene: TRBV12-3/TRBV12-4
j_gene: TRBJ1-5
CDR3nt: TGTGCCAGCAGTTTATCCTACCAGCCCCAGCATTTT
CDR3aa: CASSLSYQPQHF

d_gene: .
abundance: .
v_gene: TRBV2
j_gene: TRBJ1-5
CDR3nt: TGTGCCAGCAGTGAATTACGGGGTGGCTATCAGCCCCAGCATTTT
CDR3aa: CASSELRGGYQPQHF

d_gene: .
abundance: .
v_gene: TRBV9
j_gene: TRBJ1-4
CDR3nt: TGTGCCAGCAGCGTAGGACCGAGTAATGAAAAACTGTTTTTT
CDR3aa: CASSVGPSNEKLFF

d_gene: TRBD1
abundance: few
v_gene: TRBV11-2
j_gene: TRBJ2-7
CDR3nt: TGTGCCAGCAGCTTAGACAGGGGGCAGAACGAGCAGTACTTC
CDR3aa: CASSLDRGQNEQYF

d_gene: .
abundance: .
v_gene: TRBV12-3/TRBV12-4
j_gene: TRBJ1-4
CDR3nt: TGTGCCAGCAGTTTACGGGCGGACCGAAAACTGTTTTTT
CDR3aa: CASSLRADRKLFF

d_gene: .
abundance: .
v_gene: TRBV6-2/TRBV6-3
j_gene: TRBJ1-5
CDR3nt: TGTGCCAGCAGTCGGACCGGCCCCCAGCATTTT
CDR3aa: CASSRTGPQHF

d_gene: .
abundance: .
v_gene: TRBV7-2
j_gene: TRBJ1-2
CDR3nt: TGTGCCAGCAGCTTAGGTGGTCAGGACAAGTATGGCTACACCTTC
CDR3aa: CASSLGGQDKYGYTF

d_gene: .
abundance: .
v_gene: TRBV7-6
j_gene: TRBJ2-1
CDR3nt: TGTGCCAGCAACCAAGGAGTGAATAATGAGCAGTTCTTC
CDR3aa: CASNQGVNNEQFF

d_gene: .
abundance: few
v_gene: TRBV7-7
j_gene: TRBJ2-5
CDR3nt: TGTGCCAGCAGCCGGGGTGGACAAGAGACCCAGTACTTC
CDR3aa: CASSRGGQETQYF

d_gene: .
abundance: .
v_gene: TRBV14
j_gene: TRBJ2-7
CDR3nt: TGTGCCAGCAGCCCGGGACAAATCTCCTACGAGCAGTACTTC
CDR3aa: CASSPGQISYEQYF

d_gene: .
abundance: .
v_gene: TRBV28
j_gene: TRBJ1-1
CDR3nt: TGTGCCAGCAGTCCCCCGAAAACCCGACAGGCCCACGAAGCTTTCTTT
CDR3aa: CASSPPKTRQAHEAFF

d_gene: .
abundance: .
v_gene: TRBV6-1
j_gene: TRBJ1-2
CDR3nt: TGTGCCAGCAGTGATTGGGCCGGCAGGGGTCGAAACTATGGCTACACCTTC
CDR3aa: CASSDWAGRGRNYGYTF

d_gene: .
abundance: .
v_gene: TRBV28
j_gene: TRBJ1-3
CDR3nt: TGTGCCAGCAGTTTGGTCAGTAACTCTGGAAACACCATATATTTT
CDR3aa: CASSLVSNSGNTIYF

d_gene: TRBD2
abundance: once
v_gene: TRBV5-6
j_gene: TRBJ2-3
CDR3nt: TGTGCCAGCACCCTAGCGGGGGGGCCGACAGATACGCAGTATTTT
CDR3aa: CASTLAGGPTDTQYF

d_gene: .
abundance: .
v_gene: TRBV6-1
j_gene: TRBJ2-6
CDR3nt: TGTGCCAGCATTCCCCCGAACTCTGGGGCCAACGTCCTGACTTTC
CDR3aa: CASIPPNSGANVLTF

d_gene: .
abundance: .
v_gene: TRBV21-1
j_gene: TRBJ2-1
CDR3nt: TGTGCCAGCAGCAAAGCCCTGGACAGGGGCCCGGATTACAATGAGCAGTTCTTC
CDR3aa: CASSKALDRGPDYNEQFF

d_gene: .
abundance: .
v_gene: TRBV19
j_gene: TRBJ1-6
CDR3nt: TGTGCCAGTAACACAAGGAATTCACCCCTCCACTTT
CDR3aa: CASNTRNSPLHF

d_gene: TRBD2
abundance: .
v_gene: TRBV6-2/TRBV6-3
j_gene: TRBJ2-7
CDR3nt: TGTGCCAGCAGTTACCTGAGCGGGGGGGCCCCCGAGCAGTACTTC
CDR3aa: CASSYLSGGAPEQYF

d_gene: .
abundance: few
v_gene: TRBV30
j_gene: TRBJ1-1
CDR3nt: TGTGCCTGGAGCCATGAAACTGAAGCTTTCTTT
CDR3aa: CAWSHETEAFF

d_gene: TRBD1
abundance: .
v_gene: TRBV5-1
j_gene: TRBJ1-6
CDR3nt: TGCGCCAGCAGCTTGGGGGACAGGAGCTATAATTCACCCCTCCACTTT
CDR3aa: CASSLGDRSYNSPLHF

d_gene: TRBD1
abundance: .
v_gene: TRBV9
j_gene: TRBJ2-5
CDR3nt: TGTGCCAGCAGCATACAGGGGGCGCGGGAGACCCAGTACTTC
CDR3aa: CASSIQGARETQYF

d_gene: .
abundance: .
v_gene: TRBV6-5
j_gene: TRBJ1-2
CDR3nt: TGTGCCAGCAGTTTGGAACCTTCCTATGGCTACACCTTC
CDR3aa: CASSLEPSYGYTF

d_gene: .
abundance: .
v_gene: TRBV7-3
j_gene: TRBJ2-2
CDR3nt: TGTGCCAGCAGCTTAAATGCCAACACCGGGGAGCTGTTTTTT
CDR3aa: CASSLNANTGELFF

d_gene: .
abundance: .
v_gene: TRBV12-3/TRBV12-4
j_gene: TRBJ2-3
CDR3nt: TGTGCCAGCACCCTCACAGATACGCAGTATTTT
CDR3aa: CASTLTDTQYF

d_gene: TRBD1
abundance: .
v_gene: TRBV6-5
j_gene: TRBJ1-5
CDR3nt: TGTGCCAGCAGATTCGACAGGGGAGGCAATCAGCCCCAGCATTTT
CDR3aa: CASRFDRGGNQPQHF

d_gene: TRBD2
abundance: .
v_gene: TRBV2
j_gene: TRBJ2-3
CDR3nt: TGTGCCAGCAGTGAATTAGCGGGGGGGCCCACAGATACGCAGTATTTT
CDR3aa: CASSELAGGPTDTQYF

d_gene: .
abundance: once
v_gene: TRBV19
j_gene: TRBJ2-1
CDR3nt: TGTGCCAGTAGCCGTGACTCGTACAATGAGCAGTTCTTC
CDR3aa: CASSRDSYNEQFF

d_gene: .
abundance: .
v_gene: TRBV19
j_gene: TRBJ2-2
CDR3nt: TGTGCCAGTGGGCCTGGGCAGCCTACCGGGGAGCTGTTTTTT
CDR3aa: CASGPGQPTGELFF